These T cell receptor beta chains were read from a single sample in a study of blood T cell repertoires in COVID-19. Profiling relied on immunoSEQ multiplex PCR, and the TCRdb table lists in-frame clones only, not all of them. This table has about 300,000 clones, 86% appearing once. Source material: peripheral blood. The receptors were gathered from a woman aged 45-60 years with acute or convalescent COVID-19. Both conserved end residues are part of each CDR3. D genes are given only for firm matches. Only some rows state a clone size, as once, few, many or a class for expanded clones.

V,D,size,J,DNA,CDR3
TRBV27,TRBD2,once,TRBJ2-3,TGTGCCATCTCGGGGGGGCAGAGCAGCACAGATACGCAGTATTTT,CAISGGQSSTDTQYF
TRBV19,TRBD2,NA,TRBJ2-5,TGTGCCAGTAGTAAAGGACTAGCGGGAGCCAGGGATCAAGAGACCCAGTACTTC,CASSKGLAGARDQETQYF
TRBV5-5,TRBD1,NA,TRBJ1-5,TGTGCCAGCAGCATAAGGACAGGGGGCGAAGGAGATCAGCCCCAGCATTTT,CASSIRTGGEGDQPQHF
TRBV5-6,TRBD1,NA,TRBJ2-7,TGTGCCAGCAGCCCTTGGACAGGAATTTACGAGCAGTACTTC,CASSPWTGIYEQYF
TRBV19,NA,NA,TRBJ2-7,TGTGCCAGTAGTATAGAGGGACTTCCCTACGAGCAGTACTTC,CASSIEGLPYEQYF
TRBV28,TRBD2,NA,TRBJ2-1,TGTGCCAGCAGCATGGCCCTAGCGGGAGTGGATGAGCAGTTCTTC,CASSMALAGVDEQFF
TRBV19,NA,NA,TRBJ2-4,TGTGCCAGTAGTTCCCAGGGGGCCAAAAACATTCAGTACTTC,CASSSQGAKNIQYF
TRBV28,TRBD1,once,TRBJ2-5,TGTGCCAGCAGTCCGCGGGGGACAGGGCGAGAGACCCAGTACTTC,CASSPRGTGRETQYF
TRBV28,TRBD1,NA,TRBJ1-5,TGTGCCAGCAGTGGGATTCTTTTTTCGCGGGACAGGGTGGGCCTGGTGGGCAATCAGCCCCAGCATTTT,CASSGILFSRDRVGLVGNQPQHF
TRBV5-8,NA,NA,TRBJ2-2,TGTGCCAGCAGCTTCGGGACTGGGGGCGGGGAGCTGTTTTTT,CASSFGTGGGELFF
TRBV4-1,TRBD2,once,TRBJ2-1,TGCGCCAGCAGCCGAACGGGGGGGGATGAGCAGTTCTTC,CASSRTGGDEQFF
TRBV19,TRBD1,once,TRBJ1-1,TGTGCCAGTAGCGCCGACAGGGACACTGAAGCTTTCTTT,CASSADRDTEAFF
TRBV30,NA,NA,TRBJ1-4,TGTGCCTGGAGTGTTACACGGACTCCGGGCGTGGCTAATGAAAAACTGTTTTTT,CAWSVTRTPGVANEKLFF
TRBV7-7,TRBD2,NA,TRBJ2-3,TGTGCCAGCAGCTCTGGGGAGCTAGCGGGAGGTGCGCAGTATTTT,CASSSGELAGGAQYF
TRBV6-2/TRBV6-3,NA,NA,TRBJ1-1,TGTGCCAGCAGTTCCATAAGGACAGCTTTTGAAGCTTTCTTT,CASSSIRTAFEAFF
TRBV19,TRBD1,once,TRBJ1-5,TGTGCCAGTTCAAAACGACAGGGAGAAAATCAGCCCCAGCATTTT,CASSKRQGENQPQHF
TRBV28,NA,NA,TRBJ1-1,TGTGCCAGTAGTCCCATGGCCCACACGGCTTTCTTT,CASSPMAHTAFF
TRBV5-1,NA,NA,TRBJ2-5,TGCGCCAGCAGCTTGGGACTAGAAGAGACCCAGTACTTC,CASSLGLEETQYF
TRBV28,NA,once,TRBJ1-1,TGTGCCAGCAGTTCGGGACAGAACACTGAAGCTTTCTTT,CASSSGQNTEAFF
TRBV5-1,TRBD1,NA,TRBJ1-4,TGCGCCAGCAGCGAGGGGGCACGGGAAAAACTGTTTTTT,CASSEGAREKLFF
TRBV5-6,NA,NA,TRBJ2-2,TGTGCCAGCAGCTTGGAAGGGGCGGCCACCGGGGAGCTGTTTTTT,CASSLEGAATGELFF
TRBV7-2,NA,NA,TRBJ2-7,TGTGCCAGCACCCAGACGGGCTACGAGCAGTACTTC,CASTQTGYEQYF
TRBV5-1,TRBD2,NA,TRBJ2-1,TGCGCCAGCAGCCGAGGCACCTTGACTAGCGGGAGGTACAATGAGCAGTTCTTC,CASSRGTLTSGRYNEQFF
TRBV27,NA,NA,TRBJ1-4,TGTGCCAGCAGTTCCCGGAGTACCGCTAATGAAAAACTGTTTTTT,CASSSRSTANEKLFF
TRBV20-1,TRBD2,few,TRBJ2-7,TGCAGTGCTAGTCCGGGGGGAGAGCAGTACTTC,CSASPGGEQYF
TRBV4-2,TRBD1,NA,TRBJ2-1,TGTGCCAGCAGCCCCGCCTCGGGACAGGACGCCAGTGAGCAGTTCTTC,CASSPASGQDASEQFF
TRBV27,TRBD1,NA,TRBJ1-6,TGTGCCAGCAGTTGGACAGGGAGTTCACCCCTCCACTTT,CASSWTGSSPLHF
TRBV28,NA,NA,TRBJ1-4,TGTGCCAGCATCCGGGGGGGTGCAACTAATGAAAAACTGTTTTTT,CASIRGGATNEKLFF
TRBV2,NA,NA,TRBJ1-4,TGTGCCAGCAGCCCTGACAGGTCAAGTGAAAAACTGTTTTTT,CASSPDRSSEKLFF
TRBV27,TRBD2,NA,TRBJ2-7,TGTGCCAGCAGTTTTCTTCCGGGACTAGAGTACGAGCAGTACTTC,CASSFLPGLEYEQYF
TRBV7-8,TRBD1,once,TRBJ2-7,TGTGCCAGCAGTGGACAGGGGAGCTACGAGCAGTACTTC,CASSGQGSYEQYF
TRBV5-1,TRBD1,few,TRBJ1-2,TGCGCCAGCAGCTTATCAGGGGGCAATGGCTACACCTTC,CASSLSGGNGYTF
TRBV29-1,TRBD2,NA,TRBJ2-1,TGCAGCTCGCCCGGGACTAGCGTCAATGAGCAGTTCTTC,CSSPGTSVNEQFF
TRBV13,TRBD2,NA,TRBJ2-3,TGTGCCAGCAGCCCGGGACTAGCGGGGGGAGATACGCAGTATTTT,CASSPGLAGGDTQYF
TRBV27,NA,NA,TRBJ2-1,TGTGCCAGCAGTTTATACAGGGCGAGGGTGCTTGATGAGCAGTTCTTC,CASSLYRARVLDEQFF
TRBV6-2/TRBV6-3,TRBD1,NA,TRBJ1-5,TGTGCCAGCAGTCAACAAAGGGACAGGGGCAATCAGCCCCAGCATTTT,CASSQQRDRGNQPQHF
TRBV19,TRBD1,NA,TRBJ1-5,TGTGCCAGTAGTGCGACAGGGAATGGAGTGGGCAATCAGCCCCAGCATTTT,CASSATGNGVGNQPQHF
TRBV4-1,TRBD2,few,TRBJ2-1,TGCGCCAGCAGCCTCGGACTAGCGGGAGGGCGGCGGAAGGAGCAGTTCTTC,CASSLGLAGGRRKEQFF
TRBV7-3,NA,NA,TRBJ2-1,TGTGCCAGCAGCCGGAGCGGACCCTACAATGAGCAGTTCTTC,CASSRSGPYNEQFF
TRBV19,NA,NA,TRBJ1-5,TGTGCCAGTAGTCTTGCGTCTGGAGGTCAAAGACAGCCCCAGCATTTT,CASSLASGGQRQPQHF
TRBV7-3,TRBD2,once,TRBJ2-3,TGTGCCAGCAGCTACCCGACAGGGAGACTAGCGGGAGAGGGCTCAGATACGCAGTATTTT,CASSYPTGRLAGEGSDTQYF
TRBV5-1,NA,NA,TRBJ2-2,TGCGCCAGCAGCTTGGTCAGGGCGGGAACCGGGGAGCTGTTTTTT,CASSLVRAGTGELFF
TRBV5-4,TRBD2,NA,TRBJ2-3,TGTGCCAGCAGCTCGGGACTAGCGGGAGGCGCGGGAGATACGCAGTATTTT,CASSSGLAGGAGDTQYF
TRBV28,TRBD2,NA,TRBJ2-7,TGTGCCAGCAGTTTCCCGGGGACTAGCGGCTACGAGCAGTACTTC,CASSFPGTSGYEQYF
TRBV28,TRBD2,NA,TRBJ2-7,TGTGCCACCAGAGAGGGGTTAGCGGGAGGGTACGAGCAGTACTTC,CATREGLAGGYEQYF
TRBV7-2,NA,NA,TRBJ1-5,TGTGCCAGCAGCTTAGGACAGCCGGGCAATCAGCCCCAGCATTTT,CASSLGQPGNQPQHF
TRBV3-1/TRBV3-2,NA,NA,TRBJ2-7,TGTGCCAGCAGCCAAGGTCACTTATCCTACGAGCAGTACTTC,CASSQGHLSYEQYF
TRBV14,NA,NA,TRBJ2-1,TGTGCCAGCAGCCAACAGATTTACAATGAGCAGTTCTTC,CASSQQIYNEQFF
TRBV18,NA,NA,TRBJ1-3,TGTGCCAGCTCACCCGGGACAGGAAACACCATATATTTT,CASSPGTGNTIYF
TRBV2,TRBD1,NA,TRBJ2-7,TGTGCCAGCAGCCCCGGGACAGGGGGCTACGAGCAGTACTTC,CASSPGTGGYEQYF
TRBV7-9,NA,NA,TRBJ1-6,TGTGCCAGCAGCCCCCCTGCCACGGGAAATTCACCCCTCCACTTT,CASSPPATGNSPLHF
TRBV5-5,NA,NA,TRBJ1-1,TGTGCCAGCAGCCTAGCCCTGAACACTGAAGCTTTCTTT,CASSLALNTEAFF
TRBV5-4,TRBD1,NA,TRBJ1-1,TGTGCCAGCGGACTTGAAACCGGACAGGGCCCTGAAGCTTTCTTT,CASGLETGQGPEAFF
TRBV7-6,NA,NA,TRBJ2-1,TGTGCCAGCAGCTACACAGGGAACTCCTACAATGAGCAGTTCTTC,CASSYTGNSYNEQFF
TRBV12-3/TRBV12-4,NA,once,TRBJ1-1,TGTGCCAGCACCTCCCGGGGAGGCACTGAAGCTTTCTTT,CASTSRGGTEAFF